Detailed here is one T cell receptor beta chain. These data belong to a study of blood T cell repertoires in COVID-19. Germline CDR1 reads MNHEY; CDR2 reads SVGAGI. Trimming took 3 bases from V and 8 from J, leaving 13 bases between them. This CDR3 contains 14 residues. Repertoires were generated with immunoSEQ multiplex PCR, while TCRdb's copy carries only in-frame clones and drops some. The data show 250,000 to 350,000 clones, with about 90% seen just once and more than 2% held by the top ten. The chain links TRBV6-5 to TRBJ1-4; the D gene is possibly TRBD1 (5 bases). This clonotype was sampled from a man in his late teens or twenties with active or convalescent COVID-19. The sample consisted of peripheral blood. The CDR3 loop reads CASSYSQGREKLFF. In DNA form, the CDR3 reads TGTGCCAGCAGTTATTCGCAGGGTCGGGAAAAACTGTTTTTT.